This T cell receptor beta chain was observed in a study of identical twins. Study-wide points: Out-of-frame alpha sequences common to twins exhibited a surplus of low generation probability. There is a chance that invariant MAIT and iNKT cells partially muddied zero-insertion analyses.

This clonotype has at least ten counts. Antigen specificity is unknown. Germline CDR1 LGHNA, CDR2 YNFKEQ. The germline V and J ends were trimmed by 6 bases and 3 bases, with 11 bases remaining between them. This CDR3 has 14 amino acids. A single record per CDR3 protein comes from TCRdb applying MiXCR to the 5' RACE reads. The repertoire has approximately 600,000 distinct CDR3 sequences, 7% to 7.5% of them found once; the top ten carry 1.6%. This sample was also put to use in a study of yellow fever vaccine responses in identical twins. As that report states: Twins showed a vaccine T cell response that reportedly seemed partly convergent, partly personalized.

The receptor comes from a woman younger than 30 in good health. The V gene is TRBV4-2, the J gene TRBJ2-2; possibly TRBD1 for D (6 bases). The sequencing sample was made of PBMCs. CDR3: CASSRTDYTGELFF. CDR3 nucleotide sequence: TGTGCCAGCAGTCGGACAGACTACACCGGGGAGCTGTTTTTT.